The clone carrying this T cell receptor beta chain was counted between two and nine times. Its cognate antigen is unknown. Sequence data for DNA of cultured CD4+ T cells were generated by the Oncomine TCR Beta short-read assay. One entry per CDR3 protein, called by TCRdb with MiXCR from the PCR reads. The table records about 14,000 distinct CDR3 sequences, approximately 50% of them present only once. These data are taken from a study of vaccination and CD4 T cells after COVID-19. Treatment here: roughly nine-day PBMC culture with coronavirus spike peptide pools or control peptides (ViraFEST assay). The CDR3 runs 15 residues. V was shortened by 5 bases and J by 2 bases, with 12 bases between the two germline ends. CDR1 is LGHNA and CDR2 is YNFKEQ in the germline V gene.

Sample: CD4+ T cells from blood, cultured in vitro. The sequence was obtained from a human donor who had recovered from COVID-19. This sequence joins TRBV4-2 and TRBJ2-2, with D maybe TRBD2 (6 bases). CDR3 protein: CASSDPGLNTGELFF. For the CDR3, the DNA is TGTGCCAGCAGCGACCCGGGACTTAACACCGGGGAGCTGTTTTTT.